A selection of T cell receptor beta chains follows, all from one sample in a study of CD8 T cells in Susac syndrome. TCRdb reprocessed the immunoSEQ multiplex PCR reads via MiXCR and lists one record per CDR3 protein. The sample includes 170,000 or so distinct CDR3 sequences, approximately 95% of them seen just once. Sequencing was performed on CD4+ T cells from PBMCs. All receptors derive from a human donor with multiple sclerosis. The CDR3 runs from the conserved cysteine through the conserved F or W. D genes are given only for firm matches. For some rows the clone size is stated as once, few or many, or as a class when expanded; others skip it.

CDR3aa,CDR3nt,d_gene,v_gene,j_gene,abundance
CASRLGAGGDTGELFF,TGTGCCAGCAGACTCGGAGCGGGAGGGGACACCGGGGAGCTGTTTTTT,TRBD2,TRBV3-1,TRBJ2-2,.
CASTIGGGSPQHF,TGTGCCAGCACCATAGGGGGGGGCTCCCCCCAGCATTTT,.,TRBV13,TRBJ1-5,.
CASSPFSGANVLTF,TGTGCCAGCAGCCCCTTTTCTGGGGCCAACGTCCTGACTTTC,.,TRBV3-1,TRBJ2-6,.
CASSFSNEGEAFF,TGTGCCAGCAGCTTCTCCAATGAGGGTGAAGCTTTCTTT,.,TRBV5-4,TRBJ1-1,.
CASSDRVNQPQHF,TGTGCCAGCAGCGACAGGGTCAATCAGCCCCAGCATTTT,TRBD1,TRBV7-2,TRBJ1-5,.
CASSWSTGSNQPQHF,TGTGCCAGTAGTTGGAGTACAGGGAGCAATCAGCCCCAGCATTTT,.,TRBV19,TRBJ1-5,.
CATSRDLLRDEQFF,TGTGCCACCAGCAGAGATCTCTTACGGGATGAGCAGTTCTTC,.,TRBV15,TRBJ2-1,once
CASSPLRTGAYTF,TGTGCCAGCAGTCCCTTAAGGACAGGGGCCTACACCTTC,TRBD1,TRBV12-3/TRBV12-4,TRBJ1-2,.
CASSSRGTADNSPLHF,TGTGCCAGCAGTTCCCGGGGGACAGCCGATAATTCACCCCTCCACTTT,TRBD1,TRBV12-3/TRBV12-4,TRBJ1-6,.
CASSSSGSYEQYF,TGCGCCAGCAGCTCTAGCGGATCCTACGAGCAGTACTTC,TRBD2,TRBV5-1,TRBJ2-7,few
CASKRGQSYEQYF,TGTGCCAGCAAACGGGGACAGTCCTACGAGCAGTACTTC,TRBD1,TRBV2,TRBJ2-7,.
CAWSIGTAFGYTF,TGTGCCTGGAGTATTGGGACCGCCTTCGGCTACACCTTC,.,TRBV30,TRBJ1-2,.
CAAGGEGAGTDTQYF,TGTGCCGCAGGAGGAGAGGGGGCGGGCACAGATACGCAGTATTTT,TRBD1,TRBV2,TRBJ2-3,.
CASSQGEGSTEAFF,TGCGCCAGCAGCCAAGGGGAGGGGAGCACTGAAGCTTTCTTT,.,TRBV4-3,TRBJ1-1,.
CASSRSPGQGGNEQFF,TGCGCCAGCAGCCGAAGTCCGGGACAGGGAGGAAATGAGCAGTTCTTC,TRBD1,TRBV4-1,TRBJ2-1,.
CASSQVGLTTDTQYF,TGCGCCAGCAGCCAAGTAGGCCTTACCACAGATACGCAGTATTTT,.,TRBV4-1,TRBJ2-3,.
CASRLVNTGELFF,TGTGCCAGCAGACTAGTGAACACCGGGGAGCTGTTTTTT,.,TRBV2,TRBJ2-2,.
CASSLEGPAFF,TGTGCCAGCAGTTTGGAGGGGCCAGCTTTCTTT,.,TRBV28,TRBJ1-1,.
CASSYGDQPQHF,TGTGCCAGCAGTTACGGGGATCAGCCCCAGCATTTT,.,TRBV6-6,TRBJ1-5,.
CASSSGQRNTGELFF,TGTGCCAGCAGCTCGGGACAGCGAAACACCGGGGAGCTGTTTTTT,TRBD1,TRBV7-2,TRBJ2-2,.
CSVITGTGAGGYTF,TGCAGCGTTATAACCGGGACAGGGGCTGGTGGCTACACCTTC,TRBD1,TRBV29-1,TRBJ1-2,.
CASGGSPYSNQPQHF,TGTGCCAGTGGGGGGTCACCGTATAGCAATCAGCCCCAGCATTTT,.,TRBV27,TRBJ1-5,few
CASSECTGRQPQHF,TGTGCCAGCAGTGAATGCACAGGCCGCCAGCCCCAGCATTTT,.,TRBV25-1,TRBJ1-5,.
CASSLLSGSYNEQFF,TGCGCCAGCAGCTTGTTGTCGGGGTCCTACAATGAGCAGTTCTTC,.,TRBV5-1,TRBJ2-1,few
CASSSARPRTGADF,TGTGCCAGCAGCTCGGCTAGACCTCGGACAGGGGCGGACTTC,TRBD1,TRBV11-2,TRBJ2-7,.
CASSVDGFGGTGELFF,TGCGCCAGCAGTGTGGACGGGTTTGGGGGCACCGGGGAGCTGTTTTTT,.,TRBV4-3,TRBJ2-2,.
CASSPDRDSNQPQHF,TGTGCCAGCAGCCCTGACAGAGATAGCAATCAGCCCCAGCATTTT,.,TRBV3-1,TRBJ1-5,.
CASSRQGMGTDTQYF,TGTGCCAGCAGCCGACAAGGAATGGGCACAGATACGCAGTATTTT,.,TRBV3-1,TRBJ2-3,.
CASSHGQGTDTQYF,TGTGCCAGCAGTCACGGACAGGGGACAGATACGCAGTATTTT,TRBD1,TRBV28,TRBJ2-3,.
CASSLSYGTSGNTIYF,TGTGCCAGCAGTTTATCGTACGGTACCTCTGGAAACACCATATATTTT,.,TRBV27,TRBJ1-3,once
CASSYTGGGVAKNIQYF,TGTGCCAGCAGTTATACCGGAGGGGGTGTAGCCAAAAACATTCAGTACTTC,.,TRBV6-2/TRBV6-3,TRBJ2-4,once
CSVRVAGGRVTGELFF,TGCAGCGTTAGGGTGGCGGGGGGTCGCGTCACCGGGGAGCTGTTTTTT,TRBD2,TRBV29-1,TRBJ2-2,.
CASSYSRQGSSQDYGYTF,TGTGCCAGCAGTTACTCGAGGCAGGGGTCCTCCCAAGACTATGGCTACACCTTC,.,TRBV6-2/TRBV6-3,TRBJ1-2,.
CASSFPNRQAGGRQETQYF,TGTGCCAGCAGCTTCCCAAATCGGCAAGCGGGGGGGAGACAAGAGACCCAGTACTTC,TRBD2,TRBV7-2,TRBJ2-5,once
CAWSSGFVYNEQFF,TGTGCCTGGAGTAGCGGATTTGTATACAATGAGCAGTTCTTC,.,TRBV30,TRBJ2-1,.
CASSLRLAGDGHEQFF,TGTGCCAGCAGCCTCCGGCTAGCGGGAGATGGCCATGAGCAGTTCTTC,TRBD2,TRBV3-1,TRBJ2-1,.
CASSREVQETQYF,TGTGCCAGCAGTCGGGAGGTCCAAGAGACCCAGTACTTC,TRBD2,TRBV2,TRBJ2-5,.
CAWSLAGGGTGELFF,TGTGCCTGGAGTCTAGCCGGTGGGGGGACCGGGGAGCTGTTTTTT,.,TRBV30,TRBJ2-2,.
CASSFTDISGTQYF,TGTGCCAGCAGTTTTACCGACATCTCCGGGACCCAGTACTTC,.,TRBV12-3/TRBV12-4,TRBJ2-5,.
CASSKVDVNEQFF,TGTGCCAGCAGCAAAGTGGACGTGAATGAGCAGTTCTTC,.,TRBV21-1,TRBJ2-1,.
CAWSSLGANTGELFF,TGTGCCTGGAGTAGTTTGGGCGCGAACACCGGGGAGCTGTTTTTT,.,TRBV30,TRBJ2-2,.
CSVTEMLTEAFF,TGCAGCGTTACAGAAATGCTCACTGAAGCTTTCTTT,.,TRBV29-1,TRBJ1-1,.
CASSPVAGGSDTQYF,TGTGCCAGCAGCCCCGTAGCGGGAGGTTCAGATACGCAGTATTTT,TRBD2,TRBV7-3,TRBJ2-3,.
CASSIGRFMNTEAFF,TGTGCCAGTAGTATAGGCAGATTTATGAACACTGAAGCTTTCTTT,.,TRBV19,TRBJ1-1,.
CASRPDRRGNTIYF,TGTGCCAGCAGACCCGACAGGAGGGGAAACACCATATATTTT,.,TRBV6-1,TRBJ1-3,.
CASRLGGANVLTF,TGTGCCAGCAGACTAGGAGGGGCCAACGTCCTGACTTTC,.,TRBV12-3/TRBV12-4,TRBJ2-6,.
CASRGAGGADSSYNEQFF,TGCGCCAGCAGAGGGGCGGGGGGTGCCGACAGCTCCTACAATGAGCAGTTCTTC,TRBD2,TRBV5-1,TRBJ2-1,.
CASSSGTRGDEQFF,TGTGCCAGCAGCTCTGGCACCCGAGGCGATGAGCAGTTCTTC,.,TRBV5-4,TRBJ2-1,.
CASSPAQDTEAFF,TGTGCCAGCTCACCAGCCCAGGACACTGAAGCTTTCTTT,.,TRBV18,TRBJ1-1,.
CASSMGSGSPLHF,TGTGCCAGCAGCATGGGCAGCGGTTCACCCCTCCACTTT,.,TRBV6-5,TRBJ1-6,once
CASSLSPYTDTQYF,TGTGCCAGCAGCTTAAGTCCTTACACAGATACGCAGTATTTT,.,TRBV11-3,TRBJ2-3,.
CASSQETRSFF,TGTGCCAGCAGCCAAGAAACCAGGTCTTTCTTT,.,TRBV3-1,TRBJ1-1,.